The 3 T cell receptor beta chains below come from one sample, sequenced in a study of cytomegalovirus exposure and HLA in healthy donors. The primer mix had 60 Vbeta and 13 Jbeta primers. Clones were sequenced by immunoSEQ multiplex PCR, and TCRdb holds only the in-frame ones, with some missing. The profile covers just over 70,000 clones, with roughly 74% appearing a single time and 11% taken by the ten largest. The source material was PBMCs. Receptor source: a human donor in good health.

CDR3 in DNA: TGCGCCAGCAGCTTTCAGGGCCGGCGGGAGCAGTACTTC. This gives the protein CASSFQGRREQYF. The V call is TRBV5-1, the J call TRBJ2-7; a weak D match, TRBD1 (5 bases). From germline, CDR1 is SGHRS and CDR2 YFSETQ. The CDR3 length is 13 residues. V gave up 2 bases and J gave up 7 bases, with 13 bases separating them.

This chain joins TRBV30 and TRBJ2-1; 11 bases match TRBD1. There are 16 residues in the CDR3. Trimming removed 2 bases from V and 10 bases from J; junction bases left unmatched: 13. Germline V gene lookup returns CDR1 GTSNPN and CDR2 SVGIG (reference sequence). This chain's CDR3 is CAWSPSWGQGEKEQFF. DNA of the CDR3: TGTGCCTGGAGTCCAAGCTGGGGACAGGGGGAAAAGGAGCAGTTCTTC.

The chain uses TRBV30 and TRBJ2-7, with TRBD1 identical over 11 bases. The ends lost 4 bases at V and 5 bases at J; junction bases unmatched: 10. Germline-derived CDR1 and CDR2 are GTSNPN and SVGIG (reference sequence). This CDR3 spans 15 amino acids. CDR3: CAWTGQGAAVHEQYF. As DNA, the CDR3 is TGTGCCTGGACCGGACAGGGGGCTGCAGTTCACGAGCAGTACTTC.